The 7 T cell receptor beta chains listed next were all sequenced from one sample in a study of T cells in Graves' hyperthyroidism and ophthalmopathy. RNA transcripts provided the source from which TCR beta CDR3 regions were amplified. TCR CDR3 underwent first-round RT-PCR with the HTBI primer set. Each CDR3 protein gets one entry after TCRdb re-called the multiplex PCR reads with MiXCR. The table shows about 520,000 distinct CDR3 sequences, with around 20% occurring only once. The sequencing input was blood. These receptors came from a man between 18 and 29 years old with Graves' hyperthyroidism.

In its sample, this clonotype was seen many times. As DNA, the CDR3 is TGTGCCAGCACAGGCATGCTAGCCAAAAACATTCAGTACTTC. Its protein product is CASTGMLAKNIQYF. The chain uses TRBV19 and TRBJ2-4; maybe TRBD1 (5 bases). Germline values: CDR1 LNHDA, CDR2 SQIVND (reference sequence). The ends were cut back, 9 bases at V and 0 bases at J, with 12 bases in the middle. The CDR3 is 14 amino acids.

This clonotype was detected once. V gene TRBV12-3 or TRBV12-4 combines with J gene TRBJ1-2, with D hard to call. The CDR3 runs to 12 residues. V was clipped by 2 bases and J by 9 bases, with 10 bases between them. In DNA, the CDR3 is TGTGCCAGCAGTTTACCCCCCGTTAGCTACACCTTC. It encodes CASSLPPVSYTF.

This clonotype has only a few counts. The V gene is TRBV20-1, the J gene TRBJ1-5; the D gene is possibly TRBD1 (5 bases). Germline CDR1 DFQATT, CDR2 SNEGSKA (reference sequence). The CDR3 has 14 amino acids. Trimming removed 6 bases from V and 0 bases from J, with 12 bases in between. CDR3 residues: CSARQLYSNQPQHF. The CDR3 nucleotides are TGCAGTGCGAGACAGCTTTATAGCAATCAGCCCCAGCATTTT.

This clonotype was detected ten times or more. The chain recombines TRBV28 with TRBJ2-5; no clear D. V shed 6 bases and J shed 2 bases, with 10 bases lying between them. This CDR3 has 13 residues. Germline CDR1 and CDR2: MDHEN and SYDVKM. CDR3 amino acids: CASRLRRQETQYF. In DNA form, the CDR3 reads TGTGCCAGCAGGCTCAGGCGACAAGAGACCCAGTACTTC.

Only a few counts were recorded for this clonotype. V and J are TRBV19 and TRBJ1-5; a possible D gene is TRBD1 (5 bases). V lost 7 bases and J 5 bases, leaving 15 bases between the germline ends. Germline V lookup: CDR1 LNHDA, CDR2 SQIVND (reference sequence). There are 14 residues in the CDR3. The CDR3 is CASKRSPGDQPQHF. The CDR3 nucleotides read TGTGCCAGTAAAAGAAGCCCGGGGGATCAGCCCCAGCATTTT.

This clonotype has just a few counts. This chain uses TRBV4-1 with TRBJ1-2, with 7 bases identical to TRBD1. CDR1 is MGHRA, CDR2 YSYEKL, per germline. V lost 4 bases and J lost 8; bases outside the gene matches: 10. The CDR3 length is 14 residues. DNA for the CDR3: TGCGCCAGCAGCCCAGGAAGGGGGCAAAGAGGCTACACCTTC. This encodes CASSPGRGQRGYTF.

The sample holds many counts of this clonotype. V gene TRBV6-1 combines with J gene TRBJ2-5, with D perhaps TRBD1 or TRBD2 (5 bases each). Germline lookup yields CDR1 MNHNS and CDR2 SASEGT. V was cut by 7 bases and J by 4 bases, with 19 bases left in between. The CDR3 is 15 residues long. CDR3 loop: CASTWTGTRGETQYF. In DNA, the CDR3 is TGTGCCAGCACCTGGACGGGTACGAGGGGAGAGACCCAGTACTTC.